This TCR beta chain was identified in a study of shared clonotypes between healthy human individuals. Between the trimmed V and J ends, which lost 3 bases and 5 bases, there was a span of 22 bases. CDR1 and CDR2 (germline): SGHAT, FQNNGV. The CDR3 loop spans 17 amino acids. Naive-designated CD8 cells lacked CD45RO, were positively enriched for CCR7, and omitted terminally differentiated effector memory CD45RA+ cells. Repertoires were generated with immunoSEQ multiplex PCR, while TCRdb's copy carries only in-frame clones and drops some. The data show about 2 million clones, less than 95% seen once. The sample taken for sequencing was naive CD8+ T cells sorted from blood. The chain couples TRBV11-2 to TRBJ2-5, with a tentative D call TRBD2 (6 bases). The receptor was isolated from a man in his late teens or twenties in good health. The CDR3 DNA follows: TGTGCCAGCAGCTTCGCCTTGTGGTCAGCGGGCGGGGAGACCCAGTACTTC. Encoded protein: CASSFALWSAGGETQYF.